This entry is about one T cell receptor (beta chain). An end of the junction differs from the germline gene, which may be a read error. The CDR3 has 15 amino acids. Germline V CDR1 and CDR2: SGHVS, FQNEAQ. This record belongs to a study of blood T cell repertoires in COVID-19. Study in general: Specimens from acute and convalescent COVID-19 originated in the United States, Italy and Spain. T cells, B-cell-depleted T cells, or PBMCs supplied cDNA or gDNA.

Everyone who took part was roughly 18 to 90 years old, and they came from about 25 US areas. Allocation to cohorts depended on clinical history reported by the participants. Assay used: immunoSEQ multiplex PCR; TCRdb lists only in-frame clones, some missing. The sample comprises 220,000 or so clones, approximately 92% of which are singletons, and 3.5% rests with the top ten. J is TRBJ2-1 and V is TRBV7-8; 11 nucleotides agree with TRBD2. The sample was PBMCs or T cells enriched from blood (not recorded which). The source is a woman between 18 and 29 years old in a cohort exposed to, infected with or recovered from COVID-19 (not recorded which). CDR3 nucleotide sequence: TGTGCCAGCAGTTTAGGGGCGGCTAGCGGGAGGGAGCAGTTCTTC. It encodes CASSLGAASGREQFF.